Sequencing of this T cell receptor (beta chain) was carried out in a study of T cells in Graves' hyperthyroidism and ophthalmopathy. Whole-study results and caveats: Most thyroid-expanded clonotypes above 0.001 were also found in blood.

On this clonotype: Its antigen remains unidentified.

Using RNA transcripts as the source, TCR beta CDR3 regions were amplified. First-round RT-PCR targeting the TCR CDR3 was performed with the HTBI primer set. TCRdb re-called the multiplex PCR reads through MiXCR, storing one row per CDR3 protein. The sample includes fewer than 400,000 distinct CDR3 sequences, 11% to 15% of them seen just once. The V and J ends lost 4 bases and 3 bases respectively, with 22 bases between them. CDR1 is MNHGY, CDR2 SVAAGI, per germline. The length of the CDR3 is 17 residues. Patients showing uncontrolled infection, other autoimmune disease, pregnancy or lactation were ineligible. From 10 ml of fresh peripheral blood, PBMCs were isolated.

This TCR derives from a man aged 50-60 years with Graves' ophthalmopathy. Specimen: blood. The J gene is TRBJ2-7, the V gene TRBV6-9, with D maybe TRBD1 (5 bases). CDR3 amino acids: CASSFQIFQGSDYEQYF. For the CDR3, the DNA is TGTGCCAGCAGTTTCCAGATCTTTCAGGGATCAGACTACGAGCAGTACTTC.